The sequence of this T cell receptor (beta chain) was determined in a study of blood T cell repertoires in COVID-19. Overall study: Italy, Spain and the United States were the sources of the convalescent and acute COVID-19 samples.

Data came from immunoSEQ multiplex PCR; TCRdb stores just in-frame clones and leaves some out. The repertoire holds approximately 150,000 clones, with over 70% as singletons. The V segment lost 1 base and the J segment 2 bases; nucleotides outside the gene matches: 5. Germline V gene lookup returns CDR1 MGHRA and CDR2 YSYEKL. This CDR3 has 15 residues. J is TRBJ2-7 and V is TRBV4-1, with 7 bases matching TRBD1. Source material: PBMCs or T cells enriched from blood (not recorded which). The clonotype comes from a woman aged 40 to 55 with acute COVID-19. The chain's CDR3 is CASSQAPTGTYEQYF. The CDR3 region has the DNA TGCGCCAGCAGCCAAGCTCCGACAGGGACCTACGAGCAGTACTTC.